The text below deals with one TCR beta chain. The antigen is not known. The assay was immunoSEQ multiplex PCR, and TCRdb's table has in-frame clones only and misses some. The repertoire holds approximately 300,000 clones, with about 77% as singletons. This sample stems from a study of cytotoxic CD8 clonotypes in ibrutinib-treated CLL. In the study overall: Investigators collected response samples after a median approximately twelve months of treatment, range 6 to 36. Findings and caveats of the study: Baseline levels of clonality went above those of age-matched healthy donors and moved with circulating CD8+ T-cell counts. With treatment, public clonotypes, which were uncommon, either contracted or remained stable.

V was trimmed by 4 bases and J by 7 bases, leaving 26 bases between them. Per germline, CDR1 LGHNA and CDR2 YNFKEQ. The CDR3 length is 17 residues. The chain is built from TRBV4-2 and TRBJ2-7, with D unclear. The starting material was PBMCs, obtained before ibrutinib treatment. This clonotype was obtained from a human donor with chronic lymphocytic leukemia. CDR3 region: CASSPSIPTREGDEQYF. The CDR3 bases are TGTGCCAGCAGCCCGTCGATACCGACAAGGGAAGGTGATGAGCAGTACTTC.